This T cell receptor (beta chain) was recovered during a study of OX40 agonist ivuxolimab in advanced cancers. TCRdb keeps only in-frame clones here, not all; method: immunoSEQ multiplex PCR. The sample includes 74,000 or so clones, about 93% of them seen just once. J was trimmed by 3 bases and V by 6 bases; bases with no gene match: 10. Germline V gives CDR1 MDHEN, CDR2 SYDVKM. CDR3 size: 17 residues. The sequencing used CD4+ or CD8+ T cells sorted from blood, collected in a trial of the OX40 agonist ivuxolimab. This sequence originates from an adult with an advanced solid tumor such as melanoma, head and neck, liver or kidney cancer. The chain recombines TRBV28 with TRBJ2-6, with TRBD1 identical over 8 bases. In DNA form, the CDR3 reads TGTGCCAGCAGCTACAGGGGGATAATCTTTGGGGCCAACGTCCTGACTTTC. This encodes CASSYRGIIFGANVLTF.